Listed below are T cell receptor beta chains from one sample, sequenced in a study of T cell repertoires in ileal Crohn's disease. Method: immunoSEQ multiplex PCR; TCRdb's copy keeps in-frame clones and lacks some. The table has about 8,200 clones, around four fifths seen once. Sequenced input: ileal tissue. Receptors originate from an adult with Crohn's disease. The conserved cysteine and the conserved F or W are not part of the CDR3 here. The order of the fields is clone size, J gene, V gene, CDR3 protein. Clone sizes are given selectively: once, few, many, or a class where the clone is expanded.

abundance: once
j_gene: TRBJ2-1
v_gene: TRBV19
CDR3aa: ASSTTGNNEQF

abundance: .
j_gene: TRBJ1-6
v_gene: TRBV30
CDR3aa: AWTPTANLPSYNSPLH

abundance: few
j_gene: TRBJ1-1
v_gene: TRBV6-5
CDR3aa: ASSYPGREGTEAF

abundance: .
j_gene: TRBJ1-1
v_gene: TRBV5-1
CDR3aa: ASSLGAGGYTEAF

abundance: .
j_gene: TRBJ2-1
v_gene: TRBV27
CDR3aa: ASTQGTSGGAGEQF

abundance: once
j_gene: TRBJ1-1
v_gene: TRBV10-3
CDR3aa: AISDVTGSTEAF

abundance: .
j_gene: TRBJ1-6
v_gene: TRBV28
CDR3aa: ASSSHHSPLH

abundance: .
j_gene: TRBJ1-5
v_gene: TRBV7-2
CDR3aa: ASSYDGGSPQH

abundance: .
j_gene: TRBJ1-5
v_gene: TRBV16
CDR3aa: ASSPGQINQPQH

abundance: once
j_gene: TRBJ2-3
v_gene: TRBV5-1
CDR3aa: ASSFGTGGGTDTQY

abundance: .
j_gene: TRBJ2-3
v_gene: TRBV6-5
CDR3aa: ASSFRVSTDTQY

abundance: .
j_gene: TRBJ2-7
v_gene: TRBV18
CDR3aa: ASSPLSGEQY

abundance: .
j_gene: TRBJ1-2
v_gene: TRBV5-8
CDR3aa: ASSFSNSYYGYT

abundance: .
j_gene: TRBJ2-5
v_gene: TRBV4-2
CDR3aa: ASSPSSRRSETQY

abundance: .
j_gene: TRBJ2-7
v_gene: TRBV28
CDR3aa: ASRPQSSTYEQY